A single sample is the source of the 2 T cell receptor beta chains below, sequenced in a study of naive and memory T cell subsets. Whole-study results and caveats: Especially in CD8 cells, naive repertoires contained a few larger clonotypes, possibly CD45RA-re-expressing memory cells.

The beta constant-region primer was an equimolar mix of two oligonucleotides covering TRBC1 and TRBC2. Ligated cDNA was amplified by four rounds of PCR with nested alpha and beta constant-region primers and SP2. Via MiXCR, TCRdb re-called the UMI-ligation and nested PCR reads, giving one row per CDR3 protein. The sample consists of about 99,000 distinct CDR3 sequences, roughly 15% of them appearing once. For these receptors, no antigen is known. The sequenced sample consisted of naive CD8+ T cells from blood. These receptor sequences come from a human donor in good health.

This clonotype has a count of ten or more. This rearrangement joins TRBV7-3 to TRBJ2-3; D possibly corresponds to TRBD2 (6 bases). This CDR3 spans 14 amino acids. Germline CDR1 is SGHTA and CDR2 is FQGTGA. V was clipped by 3 bases and J by 1 base, with 8 bases between them. CDR3 nucleotides: TGTGCCAGCAGCTTGCGGGGAGGCACAGATACGCAGTATTTT. Translation gives CASSLRGGTDTQYF.

V gene TRBV12-3 or TRBV12-4 combines with J gene TRBJ1-3; D uncertain. V lost 11 bases, J lost 2 bases, and 28 bases lay in between. This CDR3 region has 18 residues. CDR3 protein: CACNNYSIPDLPGNTIYF. CDR3 in DNA: TGTGCCTGCAACAACTATTCCATCCCGGACCTCCCTGGAAACACCATATATTTT.